Here is one T cell receptor beta chain with its context. What it binds is unknown. This sample stems from a study of lymphopenia after photon versus proton radiotherapy. Germline assignment: CDR1 SGHTA and CDR2 FQGTGA. This CDR3 spans 15 amino acids. Trimming took 2 bases from V and 0 from J; bases not matched to a gene: 1. Sequenced by immunoSEQ multiplex PCR; TCRdb stores in-frame clones only, minus some. The sample carries fewer than 20,000 clones, around nine tenths recorded once. Findings and limits, study-wide: Post-nadir TCR diversity decline inversely tracked overall survival among those who died.

The chain employs TRBV7-3 and TRBJ2-1; 7 bases map to TRBD1. The sample here was peripheral blood, taken from a patient treated with proton-based radiotherapy. The TCR was taken from a man in his 70s with pancreatic cancer. CDR3 in DNA: TGTGCCAGCAGCTTATCAGGGGGCTCCTACAATGAGCAGTTCTTC. As protein: CASSLSGGSYNEQFF.